The entry that follows covers one TCR beta chain sequence. Its antigen is unidentified. The germline gives CDR1 MDHEN, CDR2 SYDVKM. The CDR3 loop spans 19 amino acids. V was clipped by 0 bases and J by 2 bases, with 22 bases between them. Patients all relapsed after autologous stem cell transplantation, and there was variation in brentuximab vedotin exposure. The data were produced by immunoSEQ multiplex PCR, yet TCRdb's version contains in-frame clones alone and is incomplete. Of over 80,000 clones listed, over 85% were seen once; the top ten hold 2.5% to 3.5%. The sample is drawn from a study of PD-1 blockade in classical Hodgkin lymphoma. Study-level points and caveats: Unlike CD8+ TCR diversity, which did not rise significantly by C4D1, CD4+ TCR diversity did.

This TCR derives from a human donor with classical Hodgkin lymphoma. The chain joins TRBV28 to TRBJ1-1, with a tentative D call TRBD1 (6 bases). Sequences were derived from peripheral blood mononuclear cells (PBMCs), sampled at baseline. The CDR3 is CASSLWKGGWGLGNTEAFF. Here the CDR3 DNA reads TGTGCCAGCAGTTTATGGAAGGGGGGTTGGGGGTTAGGAAACACTGAAGCTTTCTTT.